A single sample is the source of the 11 T cell receptor beta chains below, sequenced in a study of early T cells in non-severe SARS-CoV-2 infection. TCRdb re-called the 5' RACE reads through MiXCR, storing one row per CDR3 protein. The table includes about 50,000 distinct CDR3 sequences, almost 9.5% detected once. The sample consisted of whole blood. The receptors derive from an adult who was a healthcare worker with PCR-confirmed SARS-CoV-2 infection or an uninfected control (not recorded which).

The chain employs TRBV28 and TRBJ2-7, with D possibly called TRBD1 or TRBD2 (5 bases each). From germline, CDR1 is MDHEN and CDR2 SYDVKM. Trimming stripped 6 bases from V and 5 bases from J, with 23 bases between. The CDR3 spans 16 residues. The CDR3 nucleotides are TGTGCCAGCAGCAAAGAACTCCGGGGCCCTTTGCACGAGCAGTACTTC. Protein: CASSKELRGPLHEQYF.

This clonotype was found many times. V and J are TRBV19 and TRBJ2-1, with TRBD2 as a possible D gene (6 bases). V lost 5 bases and J 12 bases, leaving 14 bases between the germline ends. The CDR3 runs to 12 residues. CDR1 and CDR2 from the germline V gene are LNHDA and SQIVND (reference sequence). CDR3 DNA: TGTGCCAGTAGTTCTCCTCGGGGAGGGCAGTTCTTC. Translated: CASSSPRGGQFF.

In this sample, this clonotype turned up many times. This rearrangement joins TRBV29-1 to TRBJ1-2; 11 nucleotides match TRBD1. V trimming: 8 bases; J trimming: 6 bases; junction bases outside the gene matches: 11. The length of the CDR3 is 14 residues. Germline loops: CDR1 SQVTM, CDR2 ANQGSEA. The CDR3, as DNA: TGCAGCACCTGGTCCGGACAGGGGGCAAATGGCTACACCTTC. Translated: CSTWSGQGANGYTF.

This chain joins TRBV5-1 and TRBJ2-1; D might be TRBD2 (5 bases). This CDR3 has 13 residues. Between the trimmed V and J ends, which lost 3 bases and 3 bases, there was a span of 7 bases. In germline, CDR1 is SGHRS, CDR2 YFSETQ. Here the CDR3 reads CASSSDFYNEQFF. For the CDR3, the DNA is TGCGCCAGCAGCTCGGACTTCTACAATGAGCAGTTCTTC.

The sample holds many counts of this clonotype. This sequence joins TRBV12-3 or TRBV12-4 and TRBJ2-5; D might be TRBD2 (6 bases). The CDR3 is made up of 14 amino acids. Trimming pared 2 bases from V and 3 bases from J, leaving 10 bases between. The CDR3 region is CASSLSSGKETQYF. CDR3 in DNA: TGTGCCAGCAGTTTAAGTAGCGGCAAAGAGACCCAGTACTTC.

This clonotype has at least ten counts. This chain uses TRBV2 with TRBJ1-4; maybe TRBD1 (6 bases). CDR3 size: 14 residues. Germline lookup yields CDR1 SNHLY and CDR2 FYNNEI. The V end lost 6 bases, the J end lost 7 bases, and 15 bases lay between the germline ends. The CDR3 spells CASSEQGASEKLFF. DNA for the CDR3: TGTGCCAGCAGCGAACAGGGAGCCAGTGAAAAACTGTTTTTT.

This clonotype came up many times. CDR3 coding DNA: TGTGCCAGCACCCCCGAGGCCCGGGGGCACGATGAGCAGTTCTTC. This sequence encodes CASTPEARGHDEQFF. The chain combines TRBV7-2 with TRBJ2-1; D might be TRBD1 or TRBD2, each matching 6 bases. Germline CDR1 SGHTA, CDR2 FQGNSA. Between the trimmed V and J ends, which lost 7 bases and 8 bases, there was a span of 21 bases. CDR3 length equals 15 residues.

This clonotype was counted many times. The rearrangement joins TRBV27 to TRBJ1-1, with 7 bases matching TRBD1. This CDR3 contains 13 residues. V gave up 6 bases and J gave up 6 bases; unmatched junction bases: 7. CDR1 is MNHEY, CDR2 SMNVEV, per germline (reference sequence). DNA of the CDR3: TGTGCCAGCAGAGGGACAGAATTCTCTGAAGCTTTCTTT. Its protein product is CASRGTEFSEAFF.

This clonotype was detected many times. The gene calls are TRBV28 and TRBJ2-1; 10 positions agree with TRBD2. The CDR3 loop spans 13 amino acids. V lost 6 bases, J lost 9 bases, and 5 bases stayed unmatched. In germline, CDR1 is MDHEN, CDR2 SYDVKM. The CDR3 DNA is TGTGCCAGCAGGTCGGGACTAGCGTCTGAGCAGTTCTTC. It encodes CASRSGLASEQFF.

Many counts were recorded for this clonotype. The rearrangement uses TRBV9 and TRBJ2-6, with 7 bases fitting TRBD1. From germline, CDR1 is SGDLS and CDR2 YYNGEE. The CDR3 has 15 residues. The junction had 0 bases not matched to a gene; V was cut back by 3 bases and J by 0 bases. This CDR3 is CASSGDSSGANVLTF. The CDR3 DNA reads as TGTGCCAGCAGCGGGGACAGCTCTGGGGCCAACGTCCTGACTTTC.

At least ten counts were recorded for this clonotype. The J gene is TRBJ1-1, the V gene TRBV28, with D maybe TRBD1 (6 bases). Germline loops: CDR1 MDHEN, CDR2 SYDVKM. The V gene lost 3 bases and the J gene lost 0 bases, with 8 bases spanning the gap. The CDR3 spans 14 residues. The CDR3 DNA follows: TGTGCCAGCAGTTTGGGACACCTGAACACTGAAGCTTTCTTT. It yields the protein CASSLGHLNTEAFF.